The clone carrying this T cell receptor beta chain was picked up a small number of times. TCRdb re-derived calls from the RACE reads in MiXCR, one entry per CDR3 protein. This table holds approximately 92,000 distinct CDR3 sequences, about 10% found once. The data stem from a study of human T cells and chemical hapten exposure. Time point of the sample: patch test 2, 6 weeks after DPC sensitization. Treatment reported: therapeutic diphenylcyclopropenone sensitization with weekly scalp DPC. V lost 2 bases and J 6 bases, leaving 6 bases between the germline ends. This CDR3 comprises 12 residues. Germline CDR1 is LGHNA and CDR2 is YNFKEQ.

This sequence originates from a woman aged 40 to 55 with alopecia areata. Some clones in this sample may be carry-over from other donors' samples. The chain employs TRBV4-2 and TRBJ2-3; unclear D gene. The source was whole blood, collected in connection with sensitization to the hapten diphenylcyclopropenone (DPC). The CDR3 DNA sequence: TGTGCCAGCAGCCAACCGCGGGATACGCAGTATTTT. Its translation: CASSQPRDTQYF.